The T cell receptor (beta chain) described here comes from a study of human T cells and chemical hapten exposure. Overall study: 2% DPC applied to a roughly 2 cm by roughly 2 cm arm area sensitized donors. General study points: There was no change with DPC sensitization in TCRs above 1 in 1000 frequency.

In the source study's methods: Sample TCR counts, which ranged from about 20,000 to 690,600, had a median of around 93,000. Via MiXCR, TCRdb re-called the RACE reads, giving one row per CDR3 protein. These V and J calls are TCRdb output, not the study's own analysis. The sample includes about 380,000 distinct CDR3 sequences, nearly 6.5% of them seen just once. This sample's time point: patch test 2, 6 weeks after DPC sensitization. Treatment in this sample: therapeutic diphenylcyclopropenone sensitization with weekly scalp DPC. Every donor had alopecia and was 18 to 70 years old; all were suitable for DPC. V shed 6 bases, J shed 2 bases, and the junction held 8 bases outside the gene matches. This CDR3 contains 16 residues. Looked up from germline, CDR1 is MNHEY and CDR2 is SVGAGI. This clonotype came up many times. Its antigen is not identified.

The sample in question was whole blood, obtained in connection with sensitization to the hapten diphenylcyclopropenone (DPC). The V gene is TRBV6-5, the J gene TRBJ1-4; 8 bases align to TRBD1. The clonotype was recovered from a woman aged 18-35 years with alopecia areata. Some clones in this sample may be carry-over from other donors' samples. CDR3 loop: CASSLDRGTTNEKLFF. The CDR3 DNA follows: TGTGCCAGCAGCTTAGACAGGGGAACGACTAATGAAAAACTGTTTTTT.